What follows is one TCR beta chain and its context. CDR1 is LGHDT, CDR2 YNNKEL, per germline (reference sequence). The ends lost 0 bases at V and 5 bases at J; junction bases unmatched: 5. The length of the CDR3 is 16 residues. The source of the sample is a study of blood T cell repertoires in COVID-19. Study information: Donors in the United States, Italy and Spain gave samples during acute or convalescent COVID-19.

Per the original data handling: Amplification from reference gene primers served as the basis for estimated nucleated cell counts. The protocol was immunoSEQ multiplex PCR, while the TCRdb copy is restricted to in-frame clones and leaves out a portion. V, J and clone size are those of that table, while D and trimming were read from the DNA. Of hundreds of thousands of clones listed, roughly 88% were seen once; the top ten hold about 7%. The rearrangement joins TRBV3-1 (or the pseudogene TRBV3-2) to TRBJ1-4, with TRBD1 matching over 8 bases. Material for sequencing was peripheral blood. This receptor was identified in a woman in her twenties or thirties who had recovered from COVID-19. The CDR3 coding sequence is TGTGCCAGCAGCCAAGAGATGGACAGGGCCAATGAAAAACTGTTTTTT. Its translation: CASSQEMDRANEKLFF.